Below, 24 T cell receptor beta chains from the same sample are listed, as sequenced in a study of breast tumors, draining lymph nodes, adjacent tissues. TCRdb re-called the multiplex PCR reads through MiXCR, storing one row per CDR3 protein. The table includes under 80,000 distinct CDR3 sequences, 40% to 55% detected once. Material for sequencing was breast tumor tissue. Source of these receptors: a female donor with breast cancer. Some clones in this sample may be carry-over from other donors' samples.

This clonotype is deemed medium-sized. The chain employs TRBV12-3 or TRBV12-4 and TRBJ2-6; 8 bases map to TRBD1. Trimming at V came to 1 base and at J to 4 bases, leaving 9 bases not matched to a gene. This CDR3 comprises 18 residues. CDR3 amino acids: CASSLVSDRVSGANVLTF. The DNA of the CDR3 is TGTGCCAGCAGTTTAGTATCGGACAGGGTATCAGGGGCCAACGTCCTGACTTTC.

This chain uses TRBV12-3 or TRBV12-4 with TRBJ2-4; 9 bases fit TRBD2. The CDR3 contains 14 residues. V lost 4 bases and J lost 8; bases outside the gene matches: 6. The CDR3 is CASSSSGLADIQYF. CDR3 nucleotides: TGTGCCAGCAGTTCCTCGGGACTAGCTGACATTCAGTACTTC.

In nucleotides, the CDR3 is TGCAGCGTTGAAGAACGGGGGAAAGAGACCCAGTACTTC. Translated: CSVEERGKETQYF. The chain links TRBV29-1 to TRBJ2-5, with D tentatively TRBD2 (6 bases). The CDR3 contains 13 residues. Trimming removed 0 bases at V and 3 bases at J, with 8 bases between. Germline V gene data show CDR1 as SQVTM and CDR2 as ANQGSEA.

At least ten counts were recorded for this clonotype. One end of the junction is discordant with germline, which a read error may explain. The gene calls are TRBV9 and TRBJ1-2; 9 bases map to TRBD1. Germline assignment: CDR1 SGDLS and CDR2 YYNGEE. This CDR3 is 15 amino acids long. This CDR3 reads CASTRGGTGIYGSTF. The DNA of the CDR3 is TGTGCCAGCACTAGGGGGGGGACAGGGATTTATGGCTCCACCTTC.

The table lists this clonotype with many counts. The CDR3 here is CSARGGAGDEQFF. The DNA for the CDR3 is TGCAGTGCTCGCGGAGGAGCGGGAGATGAGCAGTTCTTC. The gene calls are TRBV20-1 and TRBJ2-1; 8 nucleotides agree with TRBD2. The CDR3 extends over 13 amino acids. V lost 5 bases, J lost 8 bases, and 8 bases stayed unmatched. The germline V gene encodes CDR1 DFQATT and CDR2 SNEGSKA (reference sequence).

Note on this clonotype: Given a much more abundant clone one base away, this may be a read error. The V gene is TRBV6-6, the J gene TRBJ2-7; a weak D match, TRBD1 (6 bases). The V end lost 5 bases, the J end lost 7 bases, and 27 bases lay between the germline ends. This CDR3 spans 17 amino acids. Looked up from germline, CDR1 is MNHNY and CDR2 is SVGAGI (reference sequence). CDR3 coding DNA: TGTGCCAGCAGTCATTCGGGAACAGGGTATCATCGAGAGGAGCAGTACTTC. Its translation is CASSHSGTGYHREEQYF.

The chain recombines TRBV2 with TRBJ2-7; no reliable D call. The ends were cut back, 1 base at V and 3 bases at J, with 1 base in the middle. The CDR3 contains 11 residues. Germline V gives CDR1 SNHLY, CDR2 FYNNEI. CDR3 sequence reads: CASSEVYEQYF. The CDR3 coding sequence is TGTGCCAGCAGTGAAGTCTACGAGCAGTACTTC.

V and J are TRBV20-1 and TRBJ2-3, with D unresolved. Trimming took off 1 base at V and 8 bases at J, with 7 bases between the two ends. CDR1 is DFQATT and CDR2 is SNEGSKA in the germline V gene (reference sequence). The CDR3 spans 11 residues. The CDR3 here is CSARVLSTQYF. CDR3 coding DNA: TGCAGTGCTAGAGTCCTTTCTACGCAGTATTTT.

In its sample, this clonotype was seen a few times. The DNA for the CDR3 is TGTGCCATCAGTGAGTCGAGCGAGGCTAACTATGGCTACACCTTC. Its translation is CAISESSEANYGYTF. The chain is built from TRBV10-3 and TRBJ1-2; the D is unclear. The length of the CDR3 is 15 residues. Germline assignment: CDR1 ENHRY and CDR2 SYGVKD. Trimming took 0 bases from V and 0 from J, leaving 8 bases between them.

Points on this clonotype: This may be a read error: a much more frequent sequence differs by one nucleotide. The chain couples TRBV7-3 to TRBJ2-1, with TRBD1 matching over 7 bases. The CDR3 length is 15 residues. Germline values: CDR1 SGHTA, CDR2 FQGTGA. The DNA of the CDR3 is TGTGCCAGCAGCTTATACGACAGGGCTTACAATGAGCAGCTCTTC. Translated, it gives CASSLYDRAYNEQLF.

V and J are TRBV7-8 and TRBJ1-2; no reliable D call. Germline values: CDR1 SGHVS, CDR2 FQNEAQ. V lost 4 bases and J 5 bases, leaving 20 bases between the germline ends. The length of the CDR3 is 16 residues. The CDR3 here is CASSSPNKETQYGYTF. The CDR3 DNA is TGTGCCAGCAGCTCGCCTAATAAAGAGACCCAGTATGGCTACACCTTC.

This sequence joins TRBV24-1 and TRBJ2-7; the D call may be TRBD1 or TRBD2 (5 bases each). The germline V gene encodes CDR1 KGHDR and CDR2 SFDVKD. The CDR3 loop spans 14 amino acids. V was trimmed by 6 bases and J by 3 bases, leaving 14 bases between them. The CDR3 reads CATSPQGASYEQYF. The CDR3 nucleotides are TGTGCCACCAGTCCTCAGGGAGCAAGCTACGAGCAGTACTTC.

The chain joins TRBV12-3 or TRBV12-4 to TRBJ1-3; a weak D match, TRBD1 (5 bases). The length of the CDR3 is 14 residues. Trimming shortened V by 2 bases and J by 4 bases, and 9 bases separated the two germline ends. As DNA, the CDR3 is TGTGCCAGCAGTTTAAGGGGCAGAGGAAACACCATATATTTT. As protein: CASSLRGRGNTIYF.

This clonotype was seen more than once but under ten times. A single base separates this from a much larger clone, so it may be a read error. The chain employs TRBV20-1 and TRBJ2-7; 9 bases match TRBD1. Per germline, CDR1 DFQATT and CDR2 SNEGSKA (reference sequence). This CDR3 has 14 residues. Written as DNA, the CDR3 is TGCAGTGCTAACCCCGGGACAGGGTCCTCCGAGCAGTACTTC. This encodes CSANPGTGSSEQYF.

The chain couples TRBV6-4 to TRBJ2-2; 10 nucleotides match TRBD2. The CDR3 contains 16 residues. Germline lookup yields CDR1 MRHNA and CDR2 SNTAGT. V lost 5 bases, J lost 0 bases, and 3 bases stayed unmatched. Written as DNA, the CDR3 is TGTGCCAGCAGTATTGGGACTAGCGCGAACACCGGGGAGCTGTTTTTT. It specifies CASSIGTSANTGELFF.

This clonotype was picked up many times. J is TRBJ2-2 and V is TRBV7-9; D not resolved. The germline gives CDR1 SEHNR, CDR2 FQNEAQ (reference sequence). The V and J ends lost 0 bases and 6 bases respectively, with 8 bases between them. The length of the CDR3 is 14 residues. The CDR3 is CASSLAVAAGELFF. As DNA, the CDR3 is TGTGCCAGCAGCTTAGCTGTGGCGGCCGGGGAGCTGTTTTTT.

For this clonotype: Compared with germline, one end of the junction differs, possibly owing to a read error. This chain links TRBV7-9 with TRBJ2-5, with D tentatively TRBD2 (7 bases). The V gene's germline CDR1 is SEHNR and CDR2 FQNEAQ (reference sequence). CDR3 length: 14 residues. The CDR3 loop reads CASSGEGGLETQYF. The CDR3 DNA is TGCGCCAGCAGCGGGGAAGGGGGGTTAGAGACCCAGTACTTC.

The chain employs TRBV12-3 or TRBV12-4 and TRBJ1-5, with 7 positions matching TRBD1. V trimming: 5 bases; J trimming: 14 bases; junction bases outside the gene matches: 12. The CDR3 spans 13 residues. The CDR3 nucleotides read TGTGCCAGCAGTGGCAGACAGGGCCGCTACGAGCATTTT. Protein sequence: CASSGRQGRYEHF.

This chain joins TRBV7-6 and TRBJ1-2; D not certain. CDR1 and CDR2 from the germline V gene are SGHVS and FNYEAQ. The V end lost 1 base, the J end lost 1 base, and 16 bases lay between the germline ends. The CDR3 is made up of 17 amino acids. This chain's CDR3 is CASSLDVLGSNNYGYTF. In DNA, the CDR3 is TGTGCCAGCAGCTTAGACGTGTTGGGGAGCAATAACTATGGCTACACCTTC.

This clonotype has a count of ten or more. J is TRBJ1-5 and V is TRBV5-6, with D unresolved. V lost 1 base, J lost 4 bases, and 12 bases lay in between. There are 15 residues in the CDR3. Germline V gene data show CDR1 as SGHDT and CDR2 as YYEEEE. Written as DNA, the CDR3 is TGTGCCAGCAGCTTGATGGGGTATGCGAATCAGCCCCAGCATTTT. Residues: CASSLMGYANQPQHF. Combining the CDR3 with reference TRBV5-6 and TRBJ1-5 gives the whole variable domain DAGVTQSPTHLIKTRGQQVTLRCSPKSGHDTVSWYQQALGQGPQFIFQYYEEEERQRGNFPDRFSGHQFPNYSSELNVNALLLGDSALYLCASSLMGYANQPQHFGDGTRLSIL.

Remarks on this clonotype: This may stem from a read error, because a much larger clone lies one nucleotide away. The genes are TRBV3-1 and TRBJ2-5; TRBD2 matches 7 bases. From germline, CDR1 is LGHDT and CDR2 YNNKEL (reference sequence). This CDR3 is 18 amino acids long. V lost 0 bases, J lost 5 bases, and 15 bases stayed unmatched. The CDR3 sequence is CASSQDVFSGTAPETQYF. Here the CDR3 DNA reads TGTGCCAGCAGCCAAGATGTTTTCAGCGGGACGGCCCCGGAGACCCAGTACTTC.

This clonotype was observed at least ten times. The chain joins TRBV28 to TRBJ1-2; D might be TRBD1 (6 bases). Germline V gene data show CDR1 as MDHEN and CDR2 as SYDVKM. This CDR3 has 12 amino acids. V lost 10 bases, J lost 11 bases, and 20 bases lay in between. The DNA for the CDR3 is TGTGCCACCGAGGACAGCTGGGAATGGTACACCTTC. This encodes CATEDSWEWYTF.

This clonotype has ten or more counts. The CDR3 sequence: CASSSRLAGAREQYF. The CDR3, as DNA: TGTGCCAGCAGCTCGAGACTAGCGGGGGCACGGGAGCAGTACTTC. The chain has TRBV11-2 and TRBJ2-7; 12 bases fit TRBD2. After removal of 4 bases from V and 7 bases from J, the junction contained 8 bases not matched to a gene. This CDR3 comprises 15 residues. In germline, CDR1 is SGHAT, CDR2 FQNNGV.

The table lists this clonotype with a few counts. V is TRBV28 and J is TRBJ2-3; TRBD1 matches at 9 bases. V dropped 5 bases and J dropped 2; count of bases not matched to a gene: 5. The CDR3 contains 15 residues. Germline CDR1 is MDHEN and CDR2 is SYDVKM. CDR3 amino acids: CASSNTGGPTDTQYF. For the CDR3, the DNA is TGTGCCAGCAGTAATACAGGGGGCCCCACAGATACGCAGTATTTT.